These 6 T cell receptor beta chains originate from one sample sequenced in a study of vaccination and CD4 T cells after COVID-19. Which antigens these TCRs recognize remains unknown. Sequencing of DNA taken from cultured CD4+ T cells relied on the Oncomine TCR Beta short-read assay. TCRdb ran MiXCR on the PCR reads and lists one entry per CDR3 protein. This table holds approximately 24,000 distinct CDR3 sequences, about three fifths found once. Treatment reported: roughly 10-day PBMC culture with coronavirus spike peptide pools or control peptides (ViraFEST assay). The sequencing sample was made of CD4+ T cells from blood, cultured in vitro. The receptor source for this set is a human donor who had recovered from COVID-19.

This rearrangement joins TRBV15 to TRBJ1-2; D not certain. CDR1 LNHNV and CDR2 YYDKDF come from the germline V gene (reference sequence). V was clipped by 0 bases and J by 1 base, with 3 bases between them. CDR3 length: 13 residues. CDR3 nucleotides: TGTGCCACCAGCAGAGATGGTAACTATGGCTACACCTTC. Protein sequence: CATSRDGNYGYTF. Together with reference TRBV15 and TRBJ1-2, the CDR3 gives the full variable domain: DAMVIQNPRYQVTQFGKPVTLSCSQTLNHNVMYWYQQKSSQAPKLLFHYYDKDFNNEADTPDNFQSRRPNTSFCFLDIRSPGLGDTAMYLCATSRDGNYGYTFGSGTRLTVV.

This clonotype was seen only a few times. The CDR3 spells CASRRASGHTTYEQYF. In DNA form, the CDR3 reads TGTGCCAGCAGACGGGCAAGCGGGCACACAACCTACGAGCAGTACTTC. The chain recombines TRBV6-2 or TRBV6-3 with TRBJ2-7; the D gene is possibly TRBD2 (6 bases). Trimming cost V 6 bases and J 2 bases, with 20 bases left between them. Per germline, CDR1 MNHEY and CDR2 SVGEGT. The CDR3 contains 16 residues.

The CDR3 loop reads CASIRQRNTGELFF. The CDR3 DNA sequence: TGTGCCAGCATCCGACAGCGGAACACCGGGGAGCTGTTTTTT. The rearrangement links TRBV28 to TRBJ2-2; tentatively, D is TRBD1 (5 bases). Germline CDR1 and CDR2: MDHEN and SYDVKM. V was trimmed by 7 bases and J by 1 base, leaving 10 bases between them. The CDR3 has 14 residues.

The chain's CDR3 is CASSLQGKNTEAFF. For the CDR3, the DNA is TGTGCCAGCAGCCTACAGGGGAAGAACACTGAAGCTTTCTTT. This chain links TRBV11-3 with TRBJ1-1; 7 bases align to TRBD1. From germline, CDR1 is SGHNT and CDR2 YENEEA. The CDR3 runs to 14 residues. Losses at the gene ends were 5 bases for V and 1 base for J; bases not matched to a gene: 4.

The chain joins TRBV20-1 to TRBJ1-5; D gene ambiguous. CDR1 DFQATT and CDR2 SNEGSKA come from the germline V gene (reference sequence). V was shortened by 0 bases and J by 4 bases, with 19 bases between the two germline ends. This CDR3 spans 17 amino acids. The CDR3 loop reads CSARDRAGAVGNQPQHF. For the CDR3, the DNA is TGCAGTGCTAGAGATCGAGCAGGAGCGGTCGGGAATCAGCCCCAGCATTTT.

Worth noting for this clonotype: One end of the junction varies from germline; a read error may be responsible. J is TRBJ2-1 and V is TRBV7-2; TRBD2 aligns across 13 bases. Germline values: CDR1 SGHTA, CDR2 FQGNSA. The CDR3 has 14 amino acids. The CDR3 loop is CASSLAGGTSGMVF. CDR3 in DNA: TGTGCCAGCAGCTTAGCGGGGGGGACTAGCGGGATGGTCTTC. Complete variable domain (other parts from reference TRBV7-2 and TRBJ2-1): GAGVSQSPSNKVTEKGKDVELRCDPISGHTALYWYRQSLGQGLEFLIYFQGNSAPDKSGLPSDRFSAERTGGSVSTLTIQRTQQEDSAVYLCASSLAGGTSGMVFGPGTRLTVL.